These 16 T cell receptor beta chains were all obtained from the same sample, sequenced in a study of blood T cells in healthy people across ages. A sample-barcoded 5' primer and a J-beta primer mix were used in a second PCR of about 7 to 12 cycles. MiXCR, applied by TCRdb to the 5' RACE reads, yields one record per CDR3 protein. This sample has approximately 760,000 distinct CDR3 sequences, with around 25% found just once. These data were also reused for a study on T cells of mothers and their children.

The specimen sequenced was blood. The receptors here all came from a boy aged 10-17 years in good health.

V gene TRBV9 combines with J gene TRBJ2-5, with 9 bases aligning to TRBD1. The J call could be wrong; TRBJ2-7 is a better fit for the DNA end. CDR1 is SGDLS, CDR2 YYNGEE, per germline. CDR3 length: 15 residues. The CDR3 nucleotides are TGTGCCAGCAGCGTAGATGTGGGGACAGGGTACGAGCAGTACTTC. It specifies CASSVDVGTGYEQYF.

The chain joins TRBV6-1 to TRBJ2-5; possibly TRBD2 for D (6 bases). TRBJ2-7 explains the end of the DNA better; the J call may be wrong. The CDR3 contains 15 residues. CDR1 and CDR2 (germline): MNHNS, SASEGT. The CDR3 loop reads CASSDRHGGPYEQYF. CDR3 nucleotides: TGTGCCAGCAGTGATCGCCACGGGGGTCCCTACGAGCAGTACTTC.

The chain carries TRBV4-3 and TRBJ2-7, with D possibly TRBD1 on 6 matching bases. V lost 0 bases, J lost 2 bases, and 14 bases lay in between. The CDR3 length is 16 residues. The germline CDR1 and CDR2 sequences are LGHNA and YSLEER. CDR3 in amino acids: CASSQEARGSTYEQYF. DNA of the CDR3: TGCGCCAGCAGCCAAGAGGCCAGGGGCAGTACCTACGAGCAGTACTTC.

The chain combines TRBV3-1 with TRBJ2-5; either TRBD1 or TRBD2 may supply D (5 bases each). This CDR3 has 15 amino acids. V lost 0 bases, J lost 5 bases, and 13 bases lay in between. Germline V gene data show CDR1 as LGHDT and CDR2 as YNNKEL (reference sequence). CDR3 DNA: TGTGCCAGCAGCCAAGATCCCGGGGCCGCCGAGACCCAGTACTTC. Translated: CASSQDPGAAETQYF.

This clonotype was observed a handful of times. The rearrangement joins TRBV20-1 to TRBJ2-7, with 10 bases aligning to TRBD2. The CDR3 consists of 13 residues. V shed 7 bases, J shed 2 bases, and the junction held 5 bases outside the gene matches. The germline V gene encodes CDR1 DFQATT and CDR2 SNEGSKA (reference sequence). The CDR3 nucleotides read TGCAGTGAAAGGACTAGCGGTGCCTACGAGCAGTACTTC. It specifies CSERTSGAYEQYF.

This sequence joins TRBV25-1 and TRBJ1-4; D ambiguous. V lost 2 bases to trimming and J lost 5 bases, with 15 bases between them. From germline, CDR1 is MGHDK and CDR2 SYGVNS. The CDR3 has 16 amino acids. Here the CDR3 DNA reads TGTGCCAGCAGTGAAGAGTCCGGCAAGTGGAATGAAAAACTGTTTTTT. This encodes CASSEESGKWNEKLFF.

In this sample, this clonotype turned up a few times. The junction shows a germline mismatch at one end, possibly a read error. The V call is TRBV11-2, the J call TRBJ2-3, with D maybe TRBD2 (5 bases). The germline gives CDR1 SGHAT, CDR2 FQNNGV. This CDR3 spans 12 amino acids. The CDR3 bases are TGTGCCAGCAGCTTAGATTCCTTTATACGGGGTTTT. This gives the protein CASSLDSFIRGF.

The CDR3 loop reads CASRPLNRAGTERPGELFF. In DNA form, the CDR3 reads TGTGCCAGCAGACCACTAAACCGTGCCGGGACGGAGAGGCCCGGGGAGCTGTTTTTT. V usage is TRBV28 and J usage is TRBJ2-2; the D gene could be TRBD1 or TRBD2 (5 bases each). V lost 6 bases, J lost 6 bases, and 29 bases lay in between. Germline V gives CDR1 MDHEN, CDR2 SYDVKM. The CDR3 spans 19 residues.

This clonotype was counted between two and nine times. This chain joins TRBV25-1 and TRBJ2-1, with TRBD1 matching 8 bases. The closer fit of TRBJ2-7 to the DNA end suggests the J call may be wrong. This CDR3 region has 13 residues. Germline-derived CDR1 and CDR2 are MGHDK and SYGVNS. CDR3 nucleotide sequence: TGTGCCAGCGCTCTACAGGGGGCCTACGAGCAGTACTTC. Its translation is CASALQGAYEQYF.

This clonotype was seen more than once but under ten times. V is TRBV11-3 and J is TRBJ2-1; D is perhaps TRBD2 (6 bases). CDR1 is SGHNT and CDR2 is YENEEA in the germline V gene. The ends were cut back, 1 base at V and 2 bases at J, with 12 bases in the middle. This CDR3 has 16 residues. The CDR3 region has the DNA TGTGCCAGCAGCTTAGGACCTAGCGTTCCCTACAATGAGCAGTTCTTC. It codes for CASSLGPSVPYNEQFF.

The V call is TRBV28, the J call TRBJ2-5; D is unresolved. Judging by the DNA end, TRBJ2-7 fits better; the J call may be wrong. Germline V lookup: CDR1 MDHEN, CDR2 SYDVKM. The CDR3 runs to 14 residues. This CDR3 is CASRGSILTYEQYF. CDR3 sequence (DNA): TGTGCCAGCAGGGGTTCGATACTTACCTACGAGCAGTACTTC.

In its sample, this clonotype was seen a few times. CDR3 residues: CASSRTLNYGYTF. CDR3 in DNA: TGTGCCAGCAGCCGGACTCTTAACTATGGCTACACCTTC. The chain couples TRBV5-5 to TRBJ1-2; D is uncertain. This CDR3 spans 13 amino acids. The V end was cut by 4 bases, the J end by 1 base, with 8 bases between. The germline CDR1 and CDR2 sequences are SGHKS and YYEKEE (reference sequence).

The chain has TRBV4-3 and TRBJ2-5, with 9 positions matching TRBD1. TRBJ2-7 matches the DNA end more closely, so the J call is doubtful. Looked up from germline, CDR1 is LGHNA and CDR2 is YSLEER. There are 16 residues in the CDR3. This CDR3 is CASSQGIGTGSYEQYF. The CDR3 DNA is TGCGCCAGCAGCCAAGGTATAGGGACAGGGTCCTACGAGCAGTACTTC.

This clonotype was seen more than once but under ten times. The rearrangement uses TRBV19 and TRBJ2-1; TRBD1 matches 7 bases. The DNA end is a closer match to TRBJ2-7, so the J assignment may be wrong. This CDR3 contains 17 residues. CDR1 is LNHDA and CDR2 is SQIVND in the germline V gene (reference sequence). The CDR3 region is CASSIDIRTGVSYEQYF. For the CDR3, the DNA is TGTGCCAGTAGTATAGATATTCGAACAGGGGTCTCCTACGAGCAGTACTTC.

This clonotype was picked up a small number of times. The rearrangement links TRBV29-1 to TRBJ2-3; TRBD1 matches 10 bases. V shed 4 bases and J 2 bases; nucleotides not matched to a gene: 9. The CDR3 length is 16 residues. Germline loops: CDR1 SQVTM, CDR2 ANQGSEA. The CDR3 region has the DNA TGCAGCGTTGCTCCGGGACAGGGGTCTAACACAGATACGCAGTATTTT. Translated: CSVAPGQGSNTDTQYF.

This clonotype was found a few times. The J gene is TRBJ2-5, the V gene TRBV28; 9 bases line up with TRBD1. Trimming removed 5 bases from V and 4 bases from J; junction bases left unmatched: 8. Germline-derived CDR1 and CDR2 are MDHEN and SYDVKM. This CDR3 comprises 15 residues. CDR3 residues: CASSPGQGVGETQYF. CDR3 sequence (DNA): TGTGCCAGCAGTCCGGGACAGGGAGTGGGAGAGACCCAGTACTTC.